These T cell receptor beta chains were read from a single sample in a study of Ad26.COV2.S vaccination and SARS-CoV-2 variants. TCRdb keeps only in-frame clones here, not all; method: immunoSEQ multiplex PCR. Found here are about 390,000 clones, 80% to 95% of them singletons; the top ten hold around 1.8%. This sample comprised peripheral blood, obtained in a trial of Ad26.COV2.S vaccine versus placebo. Receptor source: a person between 18 and 59 years old who received the Ad26.COV2.S COVID-19 vaccine or a placebo. The CDR3 runs from the conserved cysteine through the conserved F or W. The D gene is left open where the match is weak. Some rows mark clone size as missing; the rest say once, few, many or name a class of expanded clone.

cdr3_length j_call v_call d_call clone_size cdr3_nt cdr3_aa
13 TRBJ1-6 TRBV7-8 - - TGTGCCAGCAGCTGGGGCTTGAATTCACCCCTCCACTTT CASSWGLNSPLHF
15 TRBJ2-1 TRBV7-9 TRBD2 - TGTGCCAGCAGCCCAACTAGCGGGGGGTACAATGAGCAGTTCTTC CASSPTSGGYNEQFF
15 TRBJ1-1 TRBV5-1 - - TGCGCCAGCAGCGTGAGCCCCGCCGGGGACACTGAAGCTTTCTTT CASSVSPAGDTEAFF
14 TRBJ2-3 TRBV6-4 - - TGTGCCAGCAGTATAGCGGTTGGTGGAGATACGCAGTATTTT CASSIAVGGDTQYF
17 TRBJ1-2 TRBV4-3 - - TGCGCCAGCAGCCAAGGGGCCGATGGGTCCGGCGTATATGGCTACACCTTC CASSQGADGSGVYGYTF
14 TRBJ1-1 TRBV6-5 - - TGTGCCACCCTCGTAGGTTACAGTACCCTCGAAGCTTTCTTT CATLVGYSTLEAFF
18 TRBJ2-3 TRBV10-1 TRBD2 once TGCGCCAGCAGTGGCGGGGGGGCCTCTTCGTATAGCACAGATACGCAGTATTTT CASSGGGASSYSTDTQYF
16 TRBJ1-6 TRBV9 - - TGTGCCAGCAGCGTAGGAGGGGCAATTGAAGGGTCACCCCTCCACTTT CASSVGGAIEGSPLHF
13 TRBJ2-5 TRBV6-1 - - TGTGCCAGCAGTGATCAAGGGGTTAAGACCCAGTACTTC CASSDQGVKTQYF
13 TRBJ1-6 TRBV3-1/TRBV3-2 - - TGTGCCAGCAGCCAGGGTGTGGATTCACCCCTCCACTTT CASSQGVDSPLHF
15 TRBJ2-7 TRBV7-7 - once TGTGCTAGCAGCTTAAGTGCCGGCAGCCCCTACGAGCAGTACTTC CASSLSAGSPYEQYF
14 TRBJ2-7 TRBV3-1/TRBV3-2 - - TGTGCCAGCAGCCAAGATCTGGGGTCCTACGAGCAGTACTTC CASSQDLGSYEQYF
13 TRBJ2-2 TRBV29-1 - - TGCAGCGTTGAAGACGGGACCTTCGGGGAGCTGTTTTTT CSVEDGTFGELFF
15 TRBJ1-2 TRBV7-2 - few TGTGCCAGCAGTGGGGGCTGGGGGGCATCTTTTGGCTACACCTTC CASSGGWGASFGYTF
17 TRBJ2-2 TRBV19 TRBD1 - TGTGCCAGTAGTCCCCGGTGGGGACAGCCAAACACCGGGGAGCTGTTTTTT CASSPRWGQPNTGELFF
14 TRBJ2-5 TRBV11-2 - - TGTGCCAGCAGCTTAGGGAGAGCAGTGGAGACCCAGTACTTC CASSLGRAVETQYF